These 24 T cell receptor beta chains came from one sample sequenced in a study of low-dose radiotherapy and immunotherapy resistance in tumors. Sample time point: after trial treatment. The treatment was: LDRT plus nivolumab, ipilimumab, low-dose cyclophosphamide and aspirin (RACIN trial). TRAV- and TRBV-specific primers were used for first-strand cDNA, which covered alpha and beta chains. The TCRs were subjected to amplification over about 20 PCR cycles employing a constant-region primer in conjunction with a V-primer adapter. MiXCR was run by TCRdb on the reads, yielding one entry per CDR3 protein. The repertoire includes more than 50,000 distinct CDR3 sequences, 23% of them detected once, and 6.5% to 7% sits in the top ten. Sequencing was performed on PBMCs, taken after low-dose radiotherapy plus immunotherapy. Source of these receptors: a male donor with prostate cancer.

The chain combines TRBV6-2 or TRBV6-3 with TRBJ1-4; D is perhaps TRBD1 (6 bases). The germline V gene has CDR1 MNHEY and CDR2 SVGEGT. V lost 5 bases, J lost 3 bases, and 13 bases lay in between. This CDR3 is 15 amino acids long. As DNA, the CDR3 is TGTGCCAGCAGTAGCTACAGGGCGGCTAATGAAAAACTGTTTTTT. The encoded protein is CASSSYRAANEKLFF.

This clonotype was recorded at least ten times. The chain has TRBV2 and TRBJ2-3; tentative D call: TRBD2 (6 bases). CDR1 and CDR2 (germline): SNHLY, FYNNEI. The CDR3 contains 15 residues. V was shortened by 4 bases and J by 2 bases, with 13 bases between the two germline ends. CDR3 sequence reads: CASSAGTPPTDTQYF. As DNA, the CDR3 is TGTGCCAGCAGTGCCGGGACTCCCCCCACAGATACGCAGTATTTT.

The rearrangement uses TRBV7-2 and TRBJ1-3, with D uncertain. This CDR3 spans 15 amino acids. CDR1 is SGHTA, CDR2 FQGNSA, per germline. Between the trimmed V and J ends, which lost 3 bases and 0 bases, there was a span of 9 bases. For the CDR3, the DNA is TGTGCCAGCAGCTTTCGACTGAGCTCTGGAAACACCATATATTTT. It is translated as CASSFRLSSGNTIYF.

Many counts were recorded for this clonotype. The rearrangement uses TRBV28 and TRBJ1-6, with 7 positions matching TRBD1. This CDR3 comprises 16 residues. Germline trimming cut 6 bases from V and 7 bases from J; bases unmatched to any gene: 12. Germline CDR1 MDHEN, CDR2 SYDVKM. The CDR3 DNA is TGTGCCAGCAGAAGCCTAGACAGGGCTACAAATTCACCCCTCCACTTT. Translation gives CASRSLDRATNSPLHF.

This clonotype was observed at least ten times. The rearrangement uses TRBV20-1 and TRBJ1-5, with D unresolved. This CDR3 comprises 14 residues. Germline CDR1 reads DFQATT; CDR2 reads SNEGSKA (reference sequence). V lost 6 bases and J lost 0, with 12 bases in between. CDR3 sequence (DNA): TGCAGTGCACGGGCCAAAACTAGCAATCAGCCCCAGCATTTT. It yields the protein CSARAKTSNQPQHF.

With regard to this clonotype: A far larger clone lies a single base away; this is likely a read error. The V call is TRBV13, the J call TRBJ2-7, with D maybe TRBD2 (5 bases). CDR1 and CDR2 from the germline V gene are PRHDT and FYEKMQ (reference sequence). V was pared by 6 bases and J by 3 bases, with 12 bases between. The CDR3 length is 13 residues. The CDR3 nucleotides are TGTGCCAGCAGGAAGGAGGAGGACTACGAGCAGTACTTC. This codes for CASRKEEDYEQYF. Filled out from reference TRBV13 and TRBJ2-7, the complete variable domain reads AAGVIQSPRHLIKEKRETATLKCYPIPRHDTVYWYQQGPGQDPQFLISFYEKMQSDKGSIPDRFSAQQFSDYHSELNMSSLELGDSALYFCASRKEEDYEQYFGPGTRLTVT.

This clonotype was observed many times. The CDR3 DNA follows: TGTGCCATCAGCTCTAGCGGGGGGGACCAAGAGACCCAGTACTTC. It encodes CAISSSGGDQETQYF. This rearrangement joins TRBV10-3 to TRBJ2-5, with 12 nucleotides matching TRBD2. J gave up 0 bases and V 6 bases, and 2 bases lay outside the gene matches. The CDR3 spans 15 residues. The germline gives CDR1 ENHRY, CDR2 SYGVKD.

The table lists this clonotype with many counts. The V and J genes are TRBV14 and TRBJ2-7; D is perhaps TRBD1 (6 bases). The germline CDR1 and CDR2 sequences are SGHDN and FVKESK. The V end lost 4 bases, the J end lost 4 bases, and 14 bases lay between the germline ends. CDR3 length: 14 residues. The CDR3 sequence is CASSLQTGPYEQYF. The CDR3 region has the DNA TGTGCCAGCAGCCTACAGACAGGTCCTTACGAGCAGTACTTC.

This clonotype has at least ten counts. As DNA, the CDR3 is TGTGCCTGGAGACGAGTTTCAGATACGCAGTATTTT. This encodes CAWRRVSDTQYF. The J gene is TRBJ2-3, the V gene TRBV30; no clear D. CDR1 and CDR2 from the germline V gene are GTSNPN and SVGIG (reference sequence). The CDR3 is made up of 12 amino acids. V lost 3 bases and J 4 bases, leaving 8 bases between the germline ends. The variable domain in full, with the rest retrieved from reference TRBV30 and TRBJ2-3, is SQTIHQWPATLVQPVGSPLSLECTVEGTSNPNLYWYRQAAGRGLQLLFYSVGIGQISSEVPQNLSASRPQDRQFILSSKKLLLSDSGFYLCAWRRVSDTQYFGPGTRLTVL.

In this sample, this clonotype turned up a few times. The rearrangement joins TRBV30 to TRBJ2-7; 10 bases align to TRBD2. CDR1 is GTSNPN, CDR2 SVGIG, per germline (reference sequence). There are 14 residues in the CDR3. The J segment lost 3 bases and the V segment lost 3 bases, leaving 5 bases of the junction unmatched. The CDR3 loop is CAWRDIAGGYEQYF. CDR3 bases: TGTGCCTGGAGGGACATAGCGGGGGGCTACGAGCAGTACTTC.

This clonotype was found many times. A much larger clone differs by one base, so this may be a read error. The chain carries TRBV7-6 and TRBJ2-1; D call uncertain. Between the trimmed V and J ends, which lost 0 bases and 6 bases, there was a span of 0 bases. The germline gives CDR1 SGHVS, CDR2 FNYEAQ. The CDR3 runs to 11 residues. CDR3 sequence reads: CASSLANEQFF. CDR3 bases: TGTGCCAGCAGCTTAGCCAATGAGCAGTTCTTC.

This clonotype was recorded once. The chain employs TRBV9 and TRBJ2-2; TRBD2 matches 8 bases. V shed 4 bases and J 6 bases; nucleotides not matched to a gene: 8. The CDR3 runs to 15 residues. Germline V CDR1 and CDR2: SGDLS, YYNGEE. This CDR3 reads CASSPRTSRAGELFF. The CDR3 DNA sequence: TGTGCCAGCAGCCCCCGGACTAGCCGGGCCGGGGAGCTGTTTTTT.

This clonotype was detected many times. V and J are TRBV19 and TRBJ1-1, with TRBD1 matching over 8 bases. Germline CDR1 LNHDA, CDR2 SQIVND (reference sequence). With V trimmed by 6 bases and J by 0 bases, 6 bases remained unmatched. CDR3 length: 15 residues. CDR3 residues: CASRTLQGVNTEAFF. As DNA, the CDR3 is TGTGCCAGTAGAACCCTACAGGGGGTGAACACTGAAGCTTTCTTT.

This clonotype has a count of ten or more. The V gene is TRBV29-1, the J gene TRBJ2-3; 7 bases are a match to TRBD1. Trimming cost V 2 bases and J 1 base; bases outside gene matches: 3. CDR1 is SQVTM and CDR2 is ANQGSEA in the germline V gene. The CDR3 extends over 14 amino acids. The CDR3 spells CSVEKGAGTDTQYF. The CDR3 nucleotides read TGCAGCGTTGAAAAGGGGGCGGGCACAGATACGCAGTATTTT.

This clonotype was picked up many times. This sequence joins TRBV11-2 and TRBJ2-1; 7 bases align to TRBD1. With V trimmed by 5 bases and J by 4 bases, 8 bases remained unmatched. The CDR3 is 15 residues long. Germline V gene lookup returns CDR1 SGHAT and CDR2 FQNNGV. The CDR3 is CASSVGTVPYNEQFF. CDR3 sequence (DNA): TGTGCCAGCAGCGTTGGGACAGTTCCTTACAATGAGCAGTTCTTC. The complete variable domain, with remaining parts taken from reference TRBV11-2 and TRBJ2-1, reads EAGVAQSPRYKIIEKRQSVAFWCNPISGHATLYWYQQILGQGPKLLIQFQNNGVVDDSQLPKDRFSAERLKGVDSTLKIQPAKLEDSAVYLCASSVGTVPYNEQFFGPGTRLTVL.

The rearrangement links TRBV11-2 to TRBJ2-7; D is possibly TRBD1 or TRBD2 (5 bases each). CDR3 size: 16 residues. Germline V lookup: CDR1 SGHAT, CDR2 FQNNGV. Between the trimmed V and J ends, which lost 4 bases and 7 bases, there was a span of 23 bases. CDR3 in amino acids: CASSSAGTIKYNEQYF. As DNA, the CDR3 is TGTGCCAGCAGCTCAGCCGGGACCATAAAGTACAATGAGCAGTACTTC.

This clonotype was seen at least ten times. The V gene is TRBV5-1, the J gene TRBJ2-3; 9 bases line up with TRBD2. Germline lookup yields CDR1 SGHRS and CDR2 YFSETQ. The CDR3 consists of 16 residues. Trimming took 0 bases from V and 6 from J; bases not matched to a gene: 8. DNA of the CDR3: TGCGCCAGCAGCTTGGAATTGGCGGGGGGGCCGGATACGCAGTATTTT. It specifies CASSLELAGGPDTQYF.

The CDR3 sequence: CASSDLPGQSTDTQYF. For the CDR3, the DNA is TGTGCCAGCAGTGATTTACCGGGACAGAGCACAGATACGCAGTATTTT. The chain uses TRBV6-2 or TRBV6-3 and TRBJ2-3; 7 bases fit TRBD1. The V gene end was trimmed by 5 bases and the J gene end by 0 bases; junction bases not matched to a gene: 8. The CDR3 contains 16 residues. CDR1 and CDR2 from the germline V gene are MNHEY and SVGEGT.

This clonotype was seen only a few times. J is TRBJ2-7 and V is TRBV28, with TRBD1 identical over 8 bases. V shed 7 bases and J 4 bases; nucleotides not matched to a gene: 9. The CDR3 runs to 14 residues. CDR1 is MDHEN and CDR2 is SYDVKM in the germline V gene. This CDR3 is CASTRPGQEYEQYF. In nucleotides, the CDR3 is TGTGCCAGCACCCGGCCGGGACAGGAATACGAGCAGTACTTC.

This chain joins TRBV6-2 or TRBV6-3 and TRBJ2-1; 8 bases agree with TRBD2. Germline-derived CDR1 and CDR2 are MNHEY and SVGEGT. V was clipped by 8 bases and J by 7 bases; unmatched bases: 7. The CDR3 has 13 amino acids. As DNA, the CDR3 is TGTGCCAGCCGCCCGGGGGGGCAAAATGAGCAGTTCTTC. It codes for CASRPGGQNEQFF.

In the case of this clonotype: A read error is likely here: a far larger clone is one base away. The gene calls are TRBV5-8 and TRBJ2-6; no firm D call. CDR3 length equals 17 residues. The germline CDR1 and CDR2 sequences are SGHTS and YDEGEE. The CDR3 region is CASNPGITNSGANVLTF. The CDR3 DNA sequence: TGCGCCAGCAACCCGGGCATTACCAACTCTGGGGCCAACGTCCTGACTTTC.

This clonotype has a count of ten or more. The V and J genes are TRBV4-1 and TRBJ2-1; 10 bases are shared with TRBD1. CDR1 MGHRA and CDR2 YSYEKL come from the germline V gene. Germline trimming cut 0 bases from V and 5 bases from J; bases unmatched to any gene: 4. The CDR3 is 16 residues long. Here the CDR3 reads CASSQDLGTGDNEQFF. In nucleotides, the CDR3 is TGCGCCAGCAGCCAAGATTTAGGGACAGGGGACAATGAGCAGTTCTTC.

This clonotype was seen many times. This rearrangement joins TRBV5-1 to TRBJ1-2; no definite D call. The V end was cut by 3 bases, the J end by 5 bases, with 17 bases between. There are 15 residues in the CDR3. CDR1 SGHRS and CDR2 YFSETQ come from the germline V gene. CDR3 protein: CASSWDPTGIYGYTF. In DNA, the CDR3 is TGCGCCAGCAGCTGGGATCCGACGGGAATATATGGCTACACCTTC.

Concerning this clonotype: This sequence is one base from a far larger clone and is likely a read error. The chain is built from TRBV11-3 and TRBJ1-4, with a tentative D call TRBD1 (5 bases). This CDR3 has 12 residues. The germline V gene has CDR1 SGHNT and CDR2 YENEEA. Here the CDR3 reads CSSSFNREKLFF. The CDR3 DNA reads TGTTCCAGCAGCTTCAACAGGGAAAAACTGTTTTTT.